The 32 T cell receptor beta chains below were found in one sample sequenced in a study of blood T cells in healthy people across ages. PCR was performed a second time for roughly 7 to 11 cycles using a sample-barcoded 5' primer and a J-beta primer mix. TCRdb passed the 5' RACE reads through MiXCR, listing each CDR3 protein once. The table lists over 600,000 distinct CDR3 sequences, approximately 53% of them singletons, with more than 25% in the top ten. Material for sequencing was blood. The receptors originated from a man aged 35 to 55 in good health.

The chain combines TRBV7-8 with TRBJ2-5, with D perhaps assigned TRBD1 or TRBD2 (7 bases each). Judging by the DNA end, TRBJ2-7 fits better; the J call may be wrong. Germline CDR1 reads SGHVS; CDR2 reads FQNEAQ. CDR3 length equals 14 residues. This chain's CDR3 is CASSAVRGGHEQYF. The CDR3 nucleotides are TGTGCCAGCAGCGCCGTCAGGGGGGGTCACGAGCAGTACTTC.

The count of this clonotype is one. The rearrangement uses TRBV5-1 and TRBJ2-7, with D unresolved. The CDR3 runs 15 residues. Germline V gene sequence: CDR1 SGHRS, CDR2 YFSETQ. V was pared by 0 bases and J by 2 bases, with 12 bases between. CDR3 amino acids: CASSLDSVQTYEQYF. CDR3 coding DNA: TGCGCCAGCAGCTTGGACTCTGTTCAGACCTACGAGCAGTACTTC.

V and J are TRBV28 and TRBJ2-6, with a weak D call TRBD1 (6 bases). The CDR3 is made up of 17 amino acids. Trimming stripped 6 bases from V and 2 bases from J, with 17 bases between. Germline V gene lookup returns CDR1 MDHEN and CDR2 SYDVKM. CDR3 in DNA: TGTGCCAGCAGCCCACAGGGAAGAATAGCTGGGGCCAACGTCCTGACTTTC. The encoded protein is CASSPQGRIAGANVLTF.

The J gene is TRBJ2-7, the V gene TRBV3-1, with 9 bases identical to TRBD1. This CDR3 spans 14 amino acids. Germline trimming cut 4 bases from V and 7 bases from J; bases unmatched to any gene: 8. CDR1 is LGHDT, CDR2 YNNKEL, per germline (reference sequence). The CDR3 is CASSPGTGFGEQYF. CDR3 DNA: TGTGCCAGCAGCCCCGGGACAGGGTTTGGGGAGCAGTACTTC.

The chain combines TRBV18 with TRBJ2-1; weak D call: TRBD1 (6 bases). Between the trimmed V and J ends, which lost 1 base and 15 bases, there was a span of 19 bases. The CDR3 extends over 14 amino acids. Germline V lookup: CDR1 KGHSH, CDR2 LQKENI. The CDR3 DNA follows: TGTGCCAGCTCACCACAGGGAGCAGGGGAGTTGGGGTTCTTC. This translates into CASSPQGAGELGFF.

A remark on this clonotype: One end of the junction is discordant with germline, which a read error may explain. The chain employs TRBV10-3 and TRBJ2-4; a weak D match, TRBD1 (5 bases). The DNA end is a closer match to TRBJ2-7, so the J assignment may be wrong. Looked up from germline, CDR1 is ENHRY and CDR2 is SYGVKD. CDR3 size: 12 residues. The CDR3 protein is CTISEGVYEQYF. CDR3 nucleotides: TGTACCATCAGTGAAGGGGTCTACGAGCAGTACTTC.

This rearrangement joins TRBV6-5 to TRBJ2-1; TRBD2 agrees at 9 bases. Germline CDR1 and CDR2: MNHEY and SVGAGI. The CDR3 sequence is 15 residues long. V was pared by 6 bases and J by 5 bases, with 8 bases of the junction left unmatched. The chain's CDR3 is CASRKSGGHNNEQFF. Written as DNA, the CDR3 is TGTGCCAGCAGAAAAAGCGGGGGGCACAACAATGAGCAGTTCTTC.

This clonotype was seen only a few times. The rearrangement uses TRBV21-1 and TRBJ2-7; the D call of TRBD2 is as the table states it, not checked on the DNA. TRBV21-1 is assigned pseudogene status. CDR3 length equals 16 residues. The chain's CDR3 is CASSKEGASGRSEQYF. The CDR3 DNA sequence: TGTGCCAGCAGCAAAGAAGGGGCTAGCGGGAGATCGGAGCAGTACTTC.

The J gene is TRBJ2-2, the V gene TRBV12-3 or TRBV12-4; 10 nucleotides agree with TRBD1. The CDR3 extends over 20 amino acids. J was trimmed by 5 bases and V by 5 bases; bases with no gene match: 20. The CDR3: CASSPVGTGVAVLLTGELFF. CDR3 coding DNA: TGTGCCAGCAGTCCGGTGGGGACAGGGGTCGCGGTACTCTTGACCGGGGAGCTGTTTTTT.

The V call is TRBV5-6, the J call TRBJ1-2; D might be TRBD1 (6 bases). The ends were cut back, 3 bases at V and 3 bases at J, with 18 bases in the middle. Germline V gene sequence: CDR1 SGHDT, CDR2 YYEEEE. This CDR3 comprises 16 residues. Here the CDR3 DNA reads TGTGCCAGCAGCTGGGCGGTCGGGGGCGCGGACTATGGCTACACCTTC. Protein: CASSWAVGGADYGYTF.

As DNA, the CDR3 is TGTGCCAGCAGCTCTCTGCCCCAGGGGGCGAACACTGAAGCTTTCTTT. Protein: CASSSLPQGANTEAFF. The J gene is TRBJ1-1, the V gene TRBV7-3, with 8 bases fitting TRBD1. The CDR3 is made up of 16 amino acids. After removal of 4 bases from V and 1 base from J, the junction contained 8 bases not matched to a gene. CDR1 and CDR2 (germline): SGHTA, FQGTGA. Filled out from reference TRBV7-3 and TRBJ1-1, the complete variable domain reads GAGVSQTPSNKVTEKGKYVELRCDPISGHTALYWYRQSLGQGPEFLIYFQGTGAADDSGLPNDRFFAVRPEGSVSTLKIQRTERGDSAVYLCASSSLPQGANTEAFFGQGTRLTVV.

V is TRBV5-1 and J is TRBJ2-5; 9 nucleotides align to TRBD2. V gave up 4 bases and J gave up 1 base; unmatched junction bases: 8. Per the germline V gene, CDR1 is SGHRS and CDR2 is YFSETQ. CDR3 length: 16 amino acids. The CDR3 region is CASSHSPAGGQETQYF. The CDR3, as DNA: TGCGCCAGCAGCCACTCCCCAGCGGGGGGCCAAGAGACCCAGTACTTC.

The CDR3 DNA reads TGCAGCGTTGAACCGGAAAGAGGCTACACCTTC. This translates into CSVEPERGYTF. V gene TRBV29-1 combines with J gene TRBJ1-2; D gene ambiguous. This CDR3 contains 11 residues. Per germline, CDR1 SQVTM and CDR2 ANQGSEA. The V end lost 2 bases, the J end lost 8 bases, and 9 bases lay between the germline ends.

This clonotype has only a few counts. The CDR3 coding sequence is TGCGCCAGCAGCTTAACCTGGACAGACGAAGAGACCCAGTACTTC. This translates into CASSLTWTDEETQYF. The chain links TRBV5-1 to TRBJ2-5; perhaps TRBD1 as D (6 bases). The CDR3 loop spans 15 amino acids. Germline assignment: CDR1 SGHRS and CDR2 YFSETQ. The V end was cut by 2 bases, the J end by 3 bases, with 14 bases between.

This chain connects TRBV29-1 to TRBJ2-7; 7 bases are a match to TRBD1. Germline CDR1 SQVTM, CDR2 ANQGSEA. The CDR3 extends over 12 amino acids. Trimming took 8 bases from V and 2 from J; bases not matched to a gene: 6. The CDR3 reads CSIRQGPYEQYF. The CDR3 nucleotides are TGCAGCATAAGACAGGGACCCTACGAGCAGTACTTC.

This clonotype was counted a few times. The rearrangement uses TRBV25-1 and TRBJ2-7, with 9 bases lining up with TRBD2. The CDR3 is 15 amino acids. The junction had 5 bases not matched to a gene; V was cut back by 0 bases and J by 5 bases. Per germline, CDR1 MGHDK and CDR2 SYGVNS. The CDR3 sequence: CASSEYGGRAHEQYF. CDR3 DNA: TGTGCCAGCAGTGAATATGGCGGGAGGGCCCACGAGCAGTACTTC.

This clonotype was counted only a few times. CDR3 sequence: CASRRREGSEAFF. The CDR3 region has the DNA TGTGCCAGCAGAAGGAGAGAAGGCTCTGAAGCTTTCTTT. The rearrangement uses TRBV6-6 and TRBJ1-1, with D unresolved. CDR3 length equals 13 residues. Germline CDR1 reads MNHNY; CDR2 reads SVGAGI (reference sequence). With 6 bases removed from V and 6 bases from J, the gap between germline ends came to 14 bases.

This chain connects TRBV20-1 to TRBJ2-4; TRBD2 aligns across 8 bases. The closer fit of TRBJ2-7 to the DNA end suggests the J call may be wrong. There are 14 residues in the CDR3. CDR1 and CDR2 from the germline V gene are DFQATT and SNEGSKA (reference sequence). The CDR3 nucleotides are TGCAGTGCTAGAGTATCTGGACTAGCAGGCGAGCAGTACTTC. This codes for CSARVSGLAGEQYF.

The DNA of the CDR3 is TGTGCCAGCAGCCAAAGTACAGGGTTAAATGAGCAGTTCTTC. Encoded protein: CASSQSTGLNEQFF. The genes are TRBV4-2 and TRBJ2-1; TRBD1 is a possible D gene (6 bases). Deletions cut 2 bases from V and 7 bases from J, with 12 bases between. The CDR3 runs 14 residues. Germline V gene sequence: CDR1 LGHNA, CDR2 YNFKEQ.

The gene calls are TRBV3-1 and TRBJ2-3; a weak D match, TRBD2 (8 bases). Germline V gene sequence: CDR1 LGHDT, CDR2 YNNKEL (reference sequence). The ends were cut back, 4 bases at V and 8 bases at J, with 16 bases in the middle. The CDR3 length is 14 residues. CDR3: CASSRQGLEATQYF. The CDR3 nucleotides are TGTGCCAGCAGCCGACAGGGACTAGAAGCTACGCAGTATTTT.

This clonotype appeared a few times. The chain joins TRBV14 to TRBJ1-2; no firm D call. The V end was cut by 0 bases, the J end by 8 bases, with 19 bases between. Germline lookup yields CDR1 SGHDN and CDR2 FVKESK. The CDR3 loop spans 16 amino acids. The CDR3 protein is CASSQELGIVLTGYTF. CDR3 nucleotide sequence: TGTGCCAGCAGCCAAGAACTGGGGATCGTCTTAACAGGCTACACCTTC.

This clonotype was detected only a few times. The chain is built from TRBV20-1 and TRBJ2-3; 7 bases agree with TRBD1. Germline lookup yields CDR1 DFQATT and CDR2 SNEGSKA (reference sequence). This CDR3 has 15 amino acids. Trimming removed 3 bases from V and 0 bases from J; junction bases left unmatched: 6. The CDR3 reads CSASITGASTDTQYF. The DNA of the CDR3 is TGCAGTGCTAGTATTACAGGGGCTAGCACAGATACGCAGTATTTT.

The CDR3 sequence is CASSLSPQSYNEQFF. The CDR3 DNA follows: TGTGCCAGCAGCTTGTCCCCCCAATCCTACAATGAGCAGTTCTTC. V and J are TRBV7-2 and TRBJ2-1; D call uncertain. The CDR3 runs 15 residues. The V and J ends lost 3 bases and 1 base respectively, with 10 bases between them. Germline V gene sequence: CDR1 SGHTA, CDR2 FQGNSA.

CDR3 nucleotide sequence: TGTGCCAGCAGTGAAATAAAAAGGACAGGGCTGGAGACCCAGTACTTC. This sequence encodes CASSEIKRTGLETQYF. The J gene is TRBJ2-5, the V gene TRBV6-1, with 8 bases identical to TRBD1. Germline trimming cut 2 bases from V and 5 bases from J; bases unmatched to any gene: 10. Germline values: CDR1 MNHNS, CDR2 SASEGT. This CDR3 is built from 16 residues.

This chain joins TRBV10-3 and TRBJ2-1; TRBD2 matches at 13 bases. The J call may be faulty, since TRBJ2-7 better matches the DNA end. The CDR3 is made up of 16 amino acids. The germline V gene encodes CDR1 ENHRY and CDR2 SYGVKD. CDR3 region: CAISGLAGGSYNEQYF. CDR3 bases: TGTGCCATCAGTGGACTAGCGGGGGGCTCCTACAATGAGCAGTACTTC.

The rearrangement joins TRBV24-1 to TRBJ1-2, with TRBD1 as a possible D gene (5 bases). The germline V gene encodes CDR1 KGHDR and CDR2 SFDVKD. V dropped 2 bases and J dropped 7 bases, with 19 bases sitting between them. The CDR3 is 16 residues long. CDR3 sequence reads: CATSDSVRDGARGYTF. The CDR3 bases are TGTGCCACCAGTGATTCTGTCCGGGACGGAGCCCGTGGCTACACCTTC.

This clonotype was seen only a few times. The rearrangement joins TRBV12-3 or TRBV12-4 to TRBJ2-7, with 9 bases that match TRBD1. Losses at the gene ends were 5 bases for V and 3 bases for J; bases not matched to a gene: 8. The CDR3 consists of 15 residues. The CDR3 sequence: CASSPRTGALYEQYF. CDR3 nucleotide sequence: TGTGCCAGCAGTCCCCGGACAGGGGCTCTCTACGAGCAGTACTTC.

The CDR3, as DNA: TGCAGTGCTAGGGTAACCGGGACTAGCAGGGAGACCCAGTACTTC. Its protein is CSARVTGTSRETQYF. The chain uses TRBV20-1 and TRBJ2-5; 9 bases fit TRBD2. The CDR3 totals 15 residues. The germline gives CDR1 DFQATT, CDR2 SNEGSKA (reference sequence). V was pared by 3 bases and J by 5 bases, with 10 bases of the junction left unmatched.

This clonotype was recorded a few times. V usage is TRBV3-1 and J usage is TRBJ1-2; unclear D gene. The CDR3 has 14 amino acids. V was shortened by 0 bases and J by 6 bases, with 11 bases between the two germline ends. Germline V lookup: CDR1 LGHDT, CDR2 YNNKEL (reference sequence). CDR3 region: CASSQERSLHGYTF. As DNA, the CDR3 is TGTGCCAGCAGCCAAGAGAGGAGTTTGCATGGCTACACCTTC. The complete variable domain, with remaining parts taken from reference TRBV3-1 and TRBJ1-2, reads DTAVSQTPKYLVTQMGNDKSIKCEQNLGHDTMYWYKQDSKKFLKIMFSYNNKELIINETVPNRFSPKSPDKAHLNLHINSLELGDSAVYFCASSQERSLHGYTFGSGTRLTVV.

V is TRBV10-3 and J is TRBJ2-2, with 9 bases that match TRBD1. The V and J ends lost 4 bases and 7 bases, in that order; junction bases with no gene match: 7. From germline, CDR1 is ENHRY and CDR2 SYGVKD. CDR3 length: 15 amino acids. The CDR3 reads CAISGWTGELGELFF. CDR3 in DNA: TGTGCCATCAGTGGATGGACAGGGGAACTCGGGGAGCTGTTTTTT.

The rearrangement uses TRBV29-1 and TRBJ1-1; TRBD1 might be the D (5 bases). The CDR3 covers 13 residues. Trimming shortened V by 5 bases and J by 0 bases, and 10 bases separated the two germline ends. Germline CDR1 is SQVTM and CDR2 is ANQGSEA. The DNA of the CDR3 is TGCAGCGTTCGGAGGGGACTGAACACTGAAGCTTTCTTT. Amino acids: CSVRRGLNTEAFF.

The CDR3 sequence is CASSTDGGGEQFF. The CDR3 coding sequence is TGCGCCAGCAGTACCGACGGTGGTGGTGAGCAGTTCTTC. This rearrangement joins TRBV5-1 to TRBJ2-1, with D hard to call. With 5 bases removed from V and 9 bases from J, the gap between germline ends came to 15 bases. The CDR3 runs 13 residues. Germline V gives CDR1 SGHRS, CDR2 YFSETQ.